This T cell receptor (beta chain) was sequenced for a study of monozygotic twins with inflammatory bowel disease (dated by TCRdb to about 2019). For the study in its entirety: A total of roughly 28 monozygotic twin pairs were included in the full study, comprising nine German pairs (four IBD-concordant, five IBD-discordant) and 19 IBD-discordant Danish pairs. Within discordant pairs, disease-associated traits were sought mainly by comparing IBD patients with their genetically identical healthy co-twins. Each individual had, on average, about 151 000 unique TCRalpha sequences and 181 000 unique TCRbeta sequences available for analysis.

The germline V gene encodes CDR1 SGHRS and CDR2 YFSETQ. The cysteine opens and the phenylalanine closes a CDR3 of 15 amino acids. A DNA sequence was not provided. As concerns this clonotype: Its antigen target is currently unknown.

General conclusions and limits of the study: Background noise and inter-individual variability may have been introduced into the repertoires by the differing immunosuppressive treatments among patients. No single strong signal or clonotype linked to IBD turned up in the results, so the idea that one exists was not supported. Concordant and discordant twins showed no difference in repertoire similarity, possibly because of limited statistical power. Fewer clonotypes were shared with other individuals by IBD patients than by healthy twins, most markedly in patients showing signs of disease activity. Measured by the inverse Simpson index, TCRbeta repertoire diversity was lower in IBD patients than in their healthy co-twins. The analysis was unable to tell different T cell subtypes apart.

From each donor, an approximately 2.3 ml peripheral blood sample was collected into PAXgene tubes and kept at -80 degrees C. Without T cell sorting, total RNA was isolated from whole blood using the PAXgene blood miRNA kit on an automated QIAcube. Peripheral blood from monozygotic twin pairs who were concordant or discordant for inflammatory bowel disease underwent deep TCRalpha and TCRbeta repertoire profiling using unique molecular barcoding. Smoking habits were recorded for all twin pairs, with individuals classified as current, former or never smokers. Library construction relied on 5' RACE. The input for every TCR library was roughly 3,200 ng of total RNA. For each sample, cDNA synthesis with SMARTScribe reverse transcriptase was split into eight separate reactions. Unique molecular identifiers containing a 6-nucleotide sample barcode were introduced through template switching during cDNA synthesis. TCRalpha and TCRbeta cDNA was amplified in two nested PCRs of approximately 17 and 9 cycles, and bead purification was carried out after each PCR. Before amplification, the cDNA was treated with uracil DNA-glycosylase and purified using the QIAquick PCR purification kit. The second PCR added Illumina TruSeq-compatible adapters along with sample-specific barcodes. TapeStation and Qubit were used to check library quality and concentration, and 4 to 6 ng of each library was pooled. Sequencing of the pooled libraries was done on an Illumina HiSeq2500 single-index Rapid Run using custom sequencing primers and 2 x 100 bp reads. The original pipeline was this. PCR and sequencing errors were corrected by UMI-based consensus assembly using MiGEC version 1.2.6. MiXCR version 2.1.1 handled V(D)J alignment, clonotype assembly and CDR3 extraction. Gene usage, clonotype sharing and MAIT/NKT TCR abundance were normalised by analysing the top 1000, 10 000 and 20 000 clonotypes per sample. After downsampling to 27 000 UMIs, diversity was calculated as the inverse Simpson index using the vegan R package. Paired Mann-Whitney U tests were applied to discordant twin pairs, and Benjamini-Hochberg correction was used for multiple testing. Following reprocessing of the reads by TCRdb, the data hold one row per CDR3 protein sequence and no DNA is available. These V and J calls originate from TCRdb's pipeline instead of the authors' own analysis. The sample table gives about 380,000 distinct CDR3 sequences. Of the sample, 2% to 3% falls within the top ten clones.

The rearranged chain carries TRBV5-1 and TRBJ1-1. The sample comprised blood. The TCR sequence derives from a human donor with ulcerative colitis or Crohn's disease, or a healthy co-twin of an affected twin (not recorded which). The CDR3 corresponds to CASTETGGGYTEAFF.